The present T cell receptor beta chain was sequenced within a study of CXCR3-negative and CXCR3-positive naive CD8 T cells. Whole-study results and caveats: High diversity, comparable across both naive subsets, contrasted with much lower diversity in memory CD8+ cells. Similar TRBV-TRBJ gene usage was seen in naive CXCR3-negative and CXCR3-positive cells, but not in memory cells.

Definition of naive CD8+ T cells rested on a CD45RO-CCR7+CD27+CD95- profile. In germline, CDR1 is SGHTA, CDR2 FQGNSA. The CDR3 totals 14 residues. In regard to this clonotype: Its antigen is not identified.

UMI-tagged TRB cDNA libraries were built via 5' RACE. TCRdb reanalyzed the 5' RACE reads, giving one entry per CDR3 protein sequence and no DNA. The listing contains around 92,000 distinct CDR3 sequences. This chain joins TRBV7-2 and TRBJ1-1; TCRdb's D call, TRBD1, is unchecked because there is no DNA. The sequencing sample was made of naive CXCR3- CD8+ T cells from blood. Regarding subset: CD45RO-CCR7+CD27+CD95- naive CD8+ T cells lacking CXCR3 (TNR3-). The source of this sequence is a human donor in good health. Some clones in this sample may be carry-over from other donors' samples. The CDR3 protein is CASSFLTVNTEAFF.